Each of the 29 T cell receptor beta chains below was sequenced from the same sample in a study of response to subunit inactivated influenza vaccine. TCRdb ran MiXCR on the RT-PCR reads and lists one entry per CDR3 protein. The data hold hundreds of thousands of distinct CDR3 sequences, with approximately 17% observed a single time. The sample here was PBMCs from blood, taken roughly 5 days after vaccination. The receptors come from a man aged 45 to 65 who received an inactivated influenza vaccine.

The chain uses TRBV12-3 or TRBV12-4 and TRBJ2-5, with D tentatively TRBD1 (6 bases). The CDR3 has 15 residues. V lost 5 bases, J lost 5 bases, and 18 bases lay in between. The CDR3 reads CASSPPGQPAETQYF. Here the CDR3 DNA reads TGTGCCAGCAGTCCCCCAGGACAGCCAGCGGAGACCCAGTACTTC.

This clonotype was seen a handful of times. The V and J genes are TRBV24-1 and TRBJ2-1; TRBD2 aligns across 16 bases. Looked up from germline, CDR1 is KGHDR and CDR2 is SFDVKD. V was pared by 4 bases and J by 10 bases, with 9 bases of the junction left unmatched. The CDR3 is 17 residues long. DNA for the CDR3: TGTGCCACCAGTGACACGGGACTAGCGGGAGGGCGGGGGGAGCAGTTCTTC. Protein product: CATSDTGLAGGRGEQFF.

This rearrangement joins TRBV7-2 to TRBJ2-2; 7 bases match TRBD2. J lost 8 bases, V lost 7 bases, and 7 bases had no gene match. The CDR3 consists of 13 residues. Germline V lookup: CDR1 SGHTA, CDR2 FQGNSA. The DNA of the CDR3 is TGTGCCAGCACCAGGGACTACCAGGGGGAGCTGTTTTTT. Its translation is CASTRDYQGELFF.

V usage is TRBV5-1 and J usage is TRBJ2-7; tentative D call: TRBD1 (6 bases). Germline CDR1 SGHRS, CDR2 YFSETQ. Trimming took off 4 bases at V and 6 bases at J, with 20 bases between the two ends. The CDR3 has 15 amino acids. DNA of the CDR3: TGCGCCAGCAGCCTCACCGGGACAACGGGGTCCGAGCAGTACTTC. Amino acids: CASSLTGTTGSEQYF.

The rearrangement uses TRBV7-2 and TRBJ2-5, with no clear D. Trimming shortened V by 0 bases and J by 4 bases, and 6 bases separated the two germline ends. The CDR3 extends over 13 amino acids. Germline V gives CDR1 SGHTA, CDR2 FQGNSA. The CDR3 spells CASSLAERETQYF. The DNA for the CDR3 is TGTGCCAGCAGCTTAGCCGAGAGAGAGACCCAGTACTTC.

In its sample, this clonotype was seen many times. The chain joins TRBV4-3 to TRBJ2-1, with TRBD1 identical over 7 bases. Germline CDR1 LGHNA, CDR2 YSLEER. The trim removed 1 base at V and 9 bases at J, leaving 9 bases unmatched. The CDR3 has 15 residues. CDR3 loop: CASSQANRGRAEQFF. DNA of the CDR3: TGCGCCAGCAGCCAAGCTAACAGGGGCCGGGCTGAGCAGTTCTTC.

As for this clonotype: This may stem from a read error, because a much larger clone lies one nucleotide away. As DNA, the CDR3 is TGCGGCAGCAGCTTGGGGCAGGAGGGCACAGATACGCAGTATTTT. It yields the protein CGSSLGQEGTDTQYF. This chain connects TRBV5-1 to TRBJ2-3, with D perhaps matching TRBD1 or TRBD2 (5 bases each). The CDR3 length is 15 residues. Looked up from germline, CDR1 is SGHRS and CDR2 is YFSETQ. The complete variable domain, with remaining parts taken from reference TRBV5-1 and TRBJ2-3, reads KAGVTQTPRYLIKTRGQQVTLSCSPISGHRSVSWYQQTPGQGLQFLFEYFSETQRNKGNFPGRFSGRQFSNSRSEMNVSTLELGDSALYLCGSSLGQEGTDTQYFGPGTRLTVL.

In its sample, this clonotype was seen a few times. The junction departs from the called germline gene at one end, perhaps through a read error. This chain connects TRBV6-5 to TRBJ2-1; 8 nucleotides line up with TRBD2. CDR3 length: 16 amino acids. CDR1 is MNHEY and CDR2 is SVGAGI in the germline V gene. As DNA, the CDR3 is TGTGCCAGCACTTACCTATTTGGCGGGGGGCAGGGGGAGCAGTTCTTC. Its translation is CASTYLFGGGQGEQFF.

V and J are TRBV9 and TRBJ2-1; TRBD2 agrees at 14 bases. The CDR3 has 18 amino acids. Germline lookup yields CDR1 SGDLS and CDR2 YYNGEE. Trimming at V came to 4 bases and at J to 0 bases, leaving 6 bases not matched to a gene. In nucleotides, the CDR3 is TGTGCCAGCAGCAAATGGACTAGCGGGGGGAGCTCCTACAATGAGCAGTTCTTC. Translated: CASSKWTSGGSSYNEQFF. Based on the CDR3 plus reference TRBV9 and TRBJ2-1, the full variable domain is DSGVTQTPKHLITATGQRVTLRCSPRSGDLSVYWYQQSLDQGLQFLIQYYNGEERAKGNILERFSAQQFPDLHSELNLSSLELGDSALYFCASSKWTSGGSSYNEQFFGPGTRLTVL.

J is TRBJ1-1 and V is TRBV5-1; D is perhaps TRBD1 (6 bases). Germline loops: CDR1 SGHRS, CDR2 YFSETQ. The CDR3 extends over 17 amino acids. Deletions cut 0 bases from V and 4 bases from J, with 19 bases between. CDR3 amino acids: CASSLALSGAGGTEAFF. Here the CDR3 DNA reads TGCGCCAGCAGCTTGGCCCTTTCAGGGGCGGGCGGCACTGAAGCTTTCTTT.

This clonotype turned up a few times. The rearrangement links TRBV5-1 to TRBJ2-7, with D uncertain. Trimming cost V 0 bases and J 3 bases, with 19 bases left between them. This CDR3 has 17 amino acids. CDR1 is SGHRS and CDR2 is YFSETQ in the germline V gene. In DNA form, the CDR3 reads TGCGCCAGCAGCTTGGTGGCCAGGATCCCGGCTTTCTACGAGCAGTACTTC. It codes for CASSLVARIPAFYEQYF.

This clonotype appeared a few times. This sequence joins TRBV6-2 or TRBV6-3 and TRBJ2-2; TRBD1 might be the D (5 bases). The CDR3 spans 12 residues. V lost 1 base, J lost 12 bases, and 9 bases lay in between. Germline loops: CDR1 MNHEY, CDR2 SVGEGT. The CDR3 nucleotides are TGTGCCAGCAGTTACTACCCAGGGCAGCTGTTTTTT. Translated, it gives CASSYYPGQLFF.

The genes are TRBV27 and TRBJ2-6; unclear D gene. With 1 base removed from V and 2 bases from J, the gap between germline ends came to 3 bases. CDR3 length equals 14 residues. In germline, CDR1 is MNHEY, CDR2 SMNVEV (reference sequence). This CDR3 reads CASSLWTGANVLTF. CDR3 DNA sequence: TGTGCCAGCAGTTTATGGACTGGGGCCAACGTCCTGACTTTC. The full variable domain, in which reference TRBV27 and TRBJ2-6 provide the parts outside the CDR3, is EAQVTQNPRYLITVTGKKLTVTCSQNMNHEYMSWYRQDPGLGLRQIYYSMNVEVTDKGDVPEGYKVSRKEKRNFPLILESPSPNQTSLYFCASSLWTGANVLTFGAGSRLTVL.

The sample holds a few counts of this clonotype. The gene calls are TRBV5-1 and TRBJ2-3; 8 bases align to TRBD2. Germline V CDR1 and CDR2: SGHRS, YFSETQ. V was clipped by 4 bases and J by 2 bases; unmatched bases: 9. The CDR3 covers 16 residues. CDR3 DNA: TGCGCCAGCAGCCGGGGGGGCAGCATCTCCACAGATACGCAGTATTTT. Residues: CASSRGGSISTDTQYF.

This clonotype was picked up a small number of times. The chain links TRBV20-1 to TRBJ1-1; D is perhaps TRBD1 (6 bases). The CDR3 runs to 14 residues. CDR1 and CDR2 from the germline V gene are DFQATT and SNEGSKA (reference sequence). V lost 4 bases to trimming and J lost 1 base, with 13 bases between them. The DNA of the CDR3 is TGCAGTGCTACCCTGGGGGCCGGGAACACTGAAGCTTTCTTT. It is translated as CSATLGAGNTEAFF.

In this sample, this clonotype turned up a few times. This chain links TRBV29-1 with TRBJ1-1, with a possible D match to TRBD1 (5 bases). The germline V gene encodes CDR1 SQVTM and CDR2 ANQGSEA. Deletions cut 3 bases from V and 4 bases from J, with 18 bases between. The CDR3 consists of 15 residues. Written as DNA, the CDR3 is TGCAGCGTTGACTTACAGGAAACCGTCTCCACTGAAGCTTTCTTT. Its translation: CSVDLQETVSTEAFF.

The gene calls are TRBV6-5 and TRBJ2-3; D unresolved. Trimming removed 0 bases from V and 1 base from J, with 8 bases in between. Germline lookup yields CDR1 MNHEY and CDR2 SVGAGI. The CDR3 loop spans 15 amino acids. The CDR3 nucleotides are TGTGCCAGCAGTTACTCGCAGGCCCGCACAGATACGCAGTATTTT. Its protein product is CASSYSQARTDTQYF.

This clonotype occurred a few times. The chain carries TRBV13 and TRBJ2-1, with 7 bases lining up with TRBD1. CDR1 PRHDT and CDR2 FYEKMQ come from the germline V gene (reference sequence). This CDR3 contains 15 residues. After removal of 5 bases from V and 6 bases from J, the junction contained 10 bases not matched to a gene. CDR3 DNA: TGTGCCAGCAGCACTGGACAGGCTGGGGTCAATGAGCAGTTCTTC. Translation gives CASSTGQAGVNEQFF.

In its sample, this clonotype was seen a few times. The rearrangement uses TRBV11-2 and TRBJ2-1, with 9 bases lining up with TRBD1. V lost 3 bases and J lost 0; bases outside the gene matches: 12. CDR3 length: 19 residues. Germline-derived CDR1 and CDR2 are SGHAT and FQNNGV. CDR3 sequence reads: CASSLDRGSIPSSYNEQFF. CDR3 nucleotides: TGTGCCAGCAGCTTGGACAGGGGTAGCATCCCGAGCTCCTACAATGAGCAGTTCTTC. Variable domain in full (rest from reference TRBV11-2 and TRBJ2-1): EAGVAQSPRYKIIEKRQSVAFWCNPISGHATLYWYQQILGQGPKLLIQFQNNGVVDDSQLPKDRFSAERLKGVDSTLKIQPAKLEDSAVYLCASSLDRGSIPSSYNEQFFGPGTRLTVL.

V is TRBV11-2 and J is TRBJ1-1; 7 bases are shared with TRBD1. J gave up 1 base and V 2 bases, and 19 bases lay outside the gene matches. The CDR3 totals 20 residues. CDR1 and CDR2 (germline): SGHAT, FQNNGV. CDR3 region: CASSLLRGHRGHGANTEAFF. The CDR3 DNA reads as TGTGCCAGCAGCTTATTAAGAGGGCACAGGGGACATGGGGCGAACACTGAAGCTTTCTTT.

This rearrangement joins TRBV12-3 or TRBV12-4 to TRBJ1-1, with D unclear. The V and J ends lost 6 bases and 8 bases respectively, with 13 bases between them. This CDR3 has 12 amino acids. Here the CDR3 reads CASSRPPLEAFF. CDR3 DNA sequence: TGTGCCAGCAGCCGCCCACCGCTGGAAGCTTTCTTT.

This clonotype was seen a handful of times. The gene calls are TRBV6-2 or TRBV6-3 and TRBJ2-7; 14 bases fit TRBD2. CDR3 length equals 17 residues. Germline loops: CDR1 MNHEY, CDR2 SVGEGT. The V gene end was trimmed by 7 bases and the J gene end by 5 bases; junction bases not matched to a gene: 13. DNA for the CDR3: TGTGCCAGCAACCTAAGAGGGACTAGCGGGAGCTACCACGAGCAGTACTTC. Its protein is CASNLRGTSGSYHEQYF.

The table lists this clonotype with a few counts. This chain links TRBV25-1 with TRBJ2-5; D unresolved. Germline lookup yields CDR1 MGHDK and CDR2 SYGVNS. The CDR3 has 11 amino acids. V was shortened by 1 base and J by 9 bases, with 6 bases between the two germline ends. The CDR3 sequence: CASSEFRAQYF. The DNA of the CDR3 is TGTGCCAGCAGTGAATTCCGAGCCCAGTACTTC.

This clonotype appeared many times. This chain joins TRBV12-3 or TRBV12-4 and TRBJ1-2; tentative D call: TRBD1 (5 bases). Trimming took 5 bases from V and 4 from J, leaving 20 bases between them. The CDR3 loop spans 16 amino acids. CDR3 in amino acids: CASSITGTPAPYGYTF. The CDR3 DNA sequence: TGTGCCAGCAGTATCACCGGGACCCCCGCCCCCTATGGCTACACCTTC.

This clonotype turned up a few times. The CDR3 DNA reads TGCAGTGCTAGAAGTCGGACAGGGACAGATACGCAGTATTTT. This gives the protein CSARSRTGTDTQYF. This chain connects TRBV20-1 to TRBJ2-3; 8 bases are a match to TRBD1. The J segment lost 3 bases and the V segment lost 2 bases, leaving 4 bases of the junction unmatched. Germline CDR1 reads DFQATT; CDR2 reads SNEGSKA (reference sequence). This CDR3 is 14 amino acids long.

This clonotype was seen only a few times. The V call is TRBV5-1, the J call TRBJ2-3; no firm D call. Germline values: CDR1 SGHRS, CDR2 YFSETQ. The CDR3 spans 16 residues. V lost 1 base to trimming and J lost 6 bases, with 18 bases between them. CDR3 sequence: CASSLSLTSFGDTQYF. The CDR3 DNA sequence: TGCGCCAGCAGCTTGTCGTTAACCAGCTTCGGGGATACGCAGTATTTT.

This clonotype was detected only a few times. The V and J genes are TRBV20-1 and TRBJ2-7; 11 positions match TRBD2. The CDR3 contains 15 residues. With V trimmed by 2 bases and J by 3 bases, 6 bases remained unmatched. Germline values: CDR1 DFQATT, CDR2 SNEGSKA (reference sequence). The CDR3 DNA follows: TGCAGTGCTAGACCCGAAACTAGCGGGAGCTACGAGCAGTACTTC. As protein: CSARPETSGSYEQYF.

The chain uses TRBV20-1 and TRBJ2-1; D gene unclear. The CDR3 is made up of 13 amino acids. Germline V lookup: CDR1 DFQATT, CDR2 SNEGSKA (reference sequence). With 8 bases removed from V and 2 bases from J, the gap between germline ends came to 13 bases. The CDR3 loop reads CSTSGDPYNEQFF. The CDR3 DNA follows: TGCAGTACAAGTGGGGATCCCTACAATGAGCAGTTCTTC.

The CDR3 region has the DNA TGCGCCAGCAGCTTGGCCCCTCAGCGGGGGACCTACAATGAGCAGTTCTTC. It encodes CASSLAPQRGTYNEQFF. The genes are TRBV5-1 and TRBJ2-1; 8 bases align to TRBD2. After removal of 0 bases from V and 2 bases from J, the junction contained 7 bases not matched to a gene. This CDR3 comprises 17 residues. Germline CDR1 is SGHRS and CDR2 is YFSETQ.